The entry that follows covers one T cell receptor (beta chain) sequence. The antigen remains unidentified. This sample also contains other DNA sequences that code for the same CDR3. The record originates from a study of siplizumab effects on memory and regulatory T cells. The germline V and J ends were trimmed by 2 bases and 3 bases, with 9 bases remaining between them. Germline V gene data show CDR1 as ENHRY and CDR2 as SYGVKD. The CDR3 is 14 residues long. Here immunoSEQ multiplex PCR was the method, and the copy in TCRdb shows in-frame clones only, minus some. Of about 50,000 clones listed, roughly 93% are singletons. General study results and limits: Apparently more diverse than memory cells, naive T cells also seemed major alloresponse contributors.

The sequence was collected from a human donor in good health. The material sequenced was CD8+ T cells sorted from blood. The chain employs TRBV10-3 and TRBJ2-3; D remains ambiguous. The CDR3 region has the DNA TGTGCCATCAGTGAGACTGCTAGTACAGATACGCAGTATTTT. This encodes CAISETASTDTQYF.